This TCR beta chain was captured by sequencing in a study of blood T cell repertoires in COVID-19. The CDR3 runs 14 residues. Germline values: CDR1 SGHAT, CDR2 FQNNGV. Trimming shortened V by 5 bases and J by 5 bases, and 13 bases separated the two germline ends. Only in-frame clones appear in the TCRdb table, and some are missing; sequencing was by immunoSEQ multiplex PCR. The repertoire holds about 370,000 clones, with more than 75% as singletons. The chain joins TRBV11-2 to TRBJ1-5; a possible D gene is TRBD1 (6 bases). The origin of this receptor is a woman in her 30s with COVID-19, enrolled during active disease. Sequencing input: peripheral blood. The CDR3 coding sequence is TGTGCCAGCAGCCCGGCGGGGGGGCATCAGCCCCAGCATTTT. Translating it yields CASSPAGGHQPQHF.